This is a list of T cell receptor beta chains from one sample in a study of immune evolution from preneoplasia to lung adenocarcinoma. Sequencing used immunoSEQ multiplex PCR; TCRdb keeps in-frame clones, though not all of them. There are about 41,000 clones in the sample; over 75% occur only once, and around 4.5% lies in the top ten. The sequencing input was FFPE invasive lung adenocarcinoma tissue. These receptors all stem from a person between 60 and 69 years old with lung adenocarcinoma. Both conserved end residues are part of each CDR3. The D gene is left open where the match is weak. The listing skips clone size in some rows; elsewhere it reads once, few, many or a size class.

v_gene,j_gene,abundance,d_gene,CDR3aa,CDR3nt
TRBV19,TRBJ2-7,-,-,CASRFGYEQYF,TGTGCCAGTCGATTCGGATACGAGCAGTACTTC
TRBV11-2,TRBJ2-7,-,-,CASSRPGRSYEQYF,TGTGCCAGCAGCCGACCGGGACGCTCCTACGAGCAGTACTTC
TRBV5-1,TRBJ2-1,-,TRBD2,CASKVLAGDNEQFF,TGCGCCAGCAAGGTTTTGGCGGGAGATAATGAGCAGTTCTTC
TRBV6-5,TRBJ2-2,-,-,CASRGGRHTGELFF,TGTGCCAGCAGGGGCGGAAGACACACCGGGGAGCTGTTTTTT
TRBV30,TRBJ1-1,-,TRBD1,CAGALSQGRKTEAFF,TGTGCCGGGGCACTATCACAGGGGAGGAAGACTGAAGCTTTCTTT
TRBV5-1,TRBJ2-1,-,-,CASSLGAGRSNEQFF,TGCGCCAGCAGCTTGGGCGCGGGTAGAAGCAATGAGCAGTTCTTC
TRBV5-1,TRBJ2-5,-,TRBD1,CASSTGQGMGETQYF,TGCGCCAGCAGCACGGGACAGGGAATGGGAGAGACCCAGTACTTC
TRBV4-2,TRBJ2-5,-,-,CASSQGRDWETQYF,TGTGCCAGCAGCCAAGGGCGGGATTGGGAGACCCAGTACTTC
TRBV11-3,TRBJ1-4,-,-,CASSLGGDEKLFF,TGTGCCAGCAGCTTAGGCGGAGATGAAAAACTGTTTTTT
TRBV2,TRBJ2-7,-,-,CASSERGGRHF,TGTGCCAGCAGTGAAAGAGGGGGGAGGCACTTC
TRBV12-5,TRBJ1-1,-,-,CASGLEGWTEAFF,TGTGCTAGTGGTTTGGAGGGTTGGACTGAAGCTTTCTTT
TRBV6-5,TRBJ2-3,few,-,CASKRRSSTDTQYF,TGTGCCAGCAAGAGACGGTCTAGCACAGATACGCAGTATTTT
TRBV30,TRBJ1-5,few,-,CAWSLGTGNQPQHF,TGTGCCTGGAGCTTGGGCACAGGCAATCAGCCCCAGCATTTT
TRBV7-9,TRBJ2-1,-,-,CASSLRRDNQFF,TGTGCCAGCAGCCTCCGCCGGGACAACCAGTTCTTC
TRBV11-2,TRBJ2-1,few,-,CASSGGDADEQFF,TGTGCCAGCAGCGGAGGGGATGCGGATGAGCAGTTCTTC
TRBV7-9,TRBJ2-1,-,-,CASSLEGVVGFF,TGTGCCAGCAGCTTAGAGGGGGTTGTTGGGTTCTTC
TRBV30,TRBJ1-1,-,-,CAWSVQPGAPSAFF,TGTGCCTGGAGTGTACAACCGGGGGCCCCATCAGCTTTCTTT
TRBV25-1,TRBJ2-5,-,TRBD1,CASSGWTGLETQYF,TGTGCCAGCAGTGGATGGACAGGGTTGGAGACCCAGTACTTC
TRBV5-1,TRBJ2-1,-,-,CASSLGGSYNEQFF,TGCGCCAGCAGCTTGGGGGGCTCCTACAATGAGCAGTTCTTC
TRBV29-1,TRBJ2-2,-,-,CSVDLATGELFF,TGCAGCGTTGACTTAGCGACCGGGGAGCTGTTTTTT
TRBV7-2,TRBJ1-1,-,-,CASSPQRNEAFF,TGTGCCAGCAGCCCTCAGCGGAATGAAGCTTTCTTT
TRBV7-9,TRBJ2-2,-,TRBD1,CASRPGQANTGELFF,TGTGCCAGCAGACCGGGACAGGCGAACACCGGGGAGCTGTTTTTT
TRBV6-6,TRBJ2-7,-,TRBD1,CASRDRVGEQYF,TGTGCCAGCAGAGACAGGGTCGGCGAGCAGTACTTC
TRBV2,TRBJ1-1,once,TRBD1,CASSGRDRGYTEAFF,TGTGCCAGCAGTGGCCGGGACAGGGGATACACTGAAGCTTTCTTT
TRBV28,TRBJ2-3,-,TRBD2,CASSPAGVVDTQYF,TGTGCCAGCAGCCCAGCGGGAGTTGTAGATACGCAGTATTTT
TRBV6-5,TRBJ1-2,medium-sized,TRBD1,CASSYSWTGLDGYTF,TGTGCCAGCAGTTACTCCTGGACAGGGCTGGATGGCTACACCTTC
TRBV7-9,TRBJ2-7,medium-sized,-,CASSLRYEQYF,TGTGCCAGCAGCTTAAGGTACGAGCAGTACTTC